Presented here are 13 T cell receptor beta chains from one specimen sequenced in a study of blood T cells in healthy people across ages. Primed by a sample-barcoded 5' primer and a J-beta primer mix, a second PCR proceeded for about 7 to 11 cycles. TCRdb passed the 5' RACE reads through MiXCR, listing each CDR3 protein once. The table records some 640,000 distinct CDR3 sequences, 25% to 30% of them present only once. Sequencing used blood. The source is an elderly woman in good health.

This clonotype has at least ten counts. The rearrangement uses TRBV4-1 and TRBJ1-2; 8 bases are shared with TRBD1. V was clipped by 3 bases and J by 4 bases; unmatched bases: 13. The CDR3 totals 17 residues. CDR1 is MGHRA, CDR2 YSYEKL, per germline. CDR3 sequence: CASSQIGGRGRPYGYTF. CDR3 nucleotide sequence: TGCGCCAGCAGCCAGATCGGGGGCAGGGGGCGCCCCTATGGCTACACCTTC.

This clonotype occurred many times. The chain has TRBV20-1 and TRBJ2-7; D is tentatively TRBD1 or TRBD2 (5 bases each). Per the germline V gene, CDR1 is DFQATT and CDR2 is SNEGSKA (reference sequence). The CDR3 extends over 15 amino acids. V lost 2 bases and J 5 bases, leaving 19 bases between the germline ends. The CDR3 region is CSARSIRGASDEQYF. The DNA for the CDR3 is TGCAGTGCTAGATCAATCCGAGGGGCGAGCGACGAGCAGTACTTC.

This clonotype was counted ten times or more. A much larger clonotype is one base distant, so this may be a read error. The J gene is TRBJ2-3, the V gene TRBV14, with a possible D match to TRBD1 (5 bases). CDR3 length: 14 amino acids. CDR1 is SGHDN and CDR2 is FVKESK in the germline V gene. The V and J ends lost 6 bases and 6 bases respectively, with 16 bases between them. The CDR3 loop reads CASRPPGYLDTQYF. The DNA of the CDR3 is TGTGCCAGCAGGCCCCCAGGGTATCTCGATACGCAGTATTTT.

The chain has TRBV5-6 and TRBJ1-4; TRBD1 is a possible D gene (5 bases). Trimming stripped 2 bases from V and 14 bases from J, with 28 bases between. The CDR3 contains 17 residues. Looked up from germline, CDR1 is SGHDT and CDR2 is YYEEEE. CDR3 nucleotide sequence: TGTGCCAGCAGCTTATCGGACCCAGGACAAGGCCGTATATTCCTGTTTTTT. Translation gives CASSLSDPGQGRIFLFF.

This clonotype was observed at least ten times. V is TRBV7-2 and J is TRBJ2-5; D uncertain. This CDR3 spans 14 amino acids. The V and J ends lost 4 bases and 0 bases respectively, with 9 bases between them. Per the germline V gene, CDR1 is SGHTA and CDR2 is FQGNSA. The CDR3 DNA follows: TGTGCCAGCAGCTCAGACTTTTACCAAGAGACCCAGTACTTC. Its protein product is CASSSDFYQETQYF.

This clonotype was seen many times. This chain joins TRBV4-3 and TRBJ2-1; D might be TRBD2 (6 bases). The CDR3 covers 18 residues. CDR1 is LGHNA, CDR2 YSLEER, per germline. The ends were cut back, 3 bases at V and 0 bases at J, with 18 bases in the middle. CDR3 loop: CASSQASLATSSYNEQFF. The CDR3 DNA reads as TGCGCCAGCAGCCAGGCCTCCCTAGCGACCTCCTCCTACAATGAGCAGTTCTTC.

This clonotype was seen only a few times. V and J are TRBV7-2 and TRBJ1-5; TRBD1 aligns across 11 bases. The CDR3 totals 16 residues. Looked up from germline, CDR1 is SGHTA and CDR2 is FQGNSA. Trimming at V came to 2 bases and at J to 6 bases, leaving 6 bases not matched to a gene. CDR3 loop: CASSLRGQGAGQPQHF. In DNA form, the CDR3 reads TGTGCCAGCAGCTTACGAGGACAGGGGGCTGGTCAGCCCCAGCATTTT. Full variable domain (outside the CDR3, taken from reference TRBV7-2 and TRBJ1-5): GAGVSQSPSNKVTEKGKDVELRCDPISGHTALYWYRQSLGQGLEFLIYFQGNSAPDKSGLPSDRFSAERTGGSVSTLTIQRTQQEDSAVYLCASSLRGQGAGQPQHFGDGTRLSIL.

This clonotype appeared a few times. The rearrangement joins TRBV18 to TRBJ2-3; tentatively, D is TRBD1 or TRBD2 (6 bases each). V dropped 3 bases and J dropped 1 base, with 14 bases sitting between them. The CDR3 consists of 16 residues. Looked up from germline, CDR1 is KGHSH and CDR2 is LQKENI. The CDR3 spells CASSPLGGLGTDTQYF. CDR3 DNA sequence: TGTGCCAGCTCACCTTTGGGGGGCTTGGGCACAGATACGCAGTATTTT. The variable domain in full, completed from reference TRBV18 and TRBJ2-3, reads NAGVMQNPRHLVRRRGQEARLRCSPMKGHSHVYWYRQLPEEGLKFMVYLQKENIIDESGMPKERFSAEFPKEGPSILRIQQVVRGDSAAYFCASSPLGGLGTDTQYFGPGTRLTVL.

This clonotype was detected a few times. A single base separates this from a much larger clone, so it may be a read error. The genes are TRBV20-1 and TRBJ1-2; TRBD1 aligns across 9 bases. Germline-derived CDR1 and CDR2 are DFQATT and SNEGSKA (reference sequence). This CDR3 spans 14 amino acids. The CDR3 DNA sequence: TGCAGTGCTAGCGAGGGGACAGGGTCTTCTGGCCACACCTTC. Its protein is CSASEGTGSSGHTF.

With regard to this clonotype: An end of the junction differs from the germline gene, which may be a read error. The chain recombines TRBV5-1 with TRBJ2-5, with D perhaps given as TRBD1 or TRBD2 (5 bases each). This CDR3 is 13 amino acids long. CDR1 is SGHRS and CDR2 is YFSETQ in the germline V gene. Here the CDR3 reads CASSRDPQEAQYF. CDR3 in DNA: TGCGCCAGCAGCCGGGACCCACAAGAGGCCCAGTACTTC.

The DNA of the CDR3 is TGCGCCAGCAGCGGTCCAGGGAATTCGAAAAATTCACCCCTCCACTTT. Residues: CASSGPGNSKNSPLHF. The chain couples TRBV5-1 to TRBJ1-6; the D gene is possibly TRBD1 (5 bases). The CDR3 is 16 residues long. The V gene lost 4 bases and the J gene lost 7 bases, with 18 bases spanning the gap. The germline CDR1 and CDR2 sequences are SGHRS and YFSETQ.

The J gene is TRBJ2-2, the V gene TRBV5-1; 8 bases map to TRBD1. V shed 4 bases, J shed 2 bases, and the junction held 7 bases outside the gene matches. The length of the CDR3 is 16 residues. CDR1 and CDR2 (germline): SGHRS, YFSETQ. The CDR3: CASSPWTGQNTGELFF. CDR3 bases: TGCGCCAGCAGCCCCTGGACAGGGCAAAACACCGGGGAGCTGTTTTTT.

This clonotype appeared many times. For the CDR3, the DNA is TGCGCCAGCAGCCAAGAAAGGGGAGGAACTGAAGCTTTCTTT. This translates into CASSQERGGTEAFF. The chain couples TRBV4-3 to TRBJ1-1; D is perhaps TRBD1 (5 bases). In germline, CDR1 is LGHNA, CDR2 YSLEER. The CDR3 is 14 amino acids. Trimming took 0 bases from V and 5 from J, leaving 10 bases between them.